This TCR beta chain was sequenced in a study of post-analysis software for immune sequencing data. Regarding the study as a whole: TRBV segments more frequent in patients than in controls numbered roughly 5 and included TRBV5-6, TRBV5-1 and TRBV20-1.

On this clonotype itself: Antigen specificity is unknown.

V was trimmed by 6 bases and J by 1 base, leaving 18 bases between them. The CDR3 is 16 residues long. The authors incorporated unique molecular identifiers into the TCR beta cDNA libraries. From 1 to 10 million T cells, 400,000 to 600,000 cDNA molecules were obtained. TCRdb passed the PCR reads through MiXCR, listing each CDR3 protein once. Found here are 600,000 to 700,000 distinct CDR3 sequences, 55% to 60% of them singletons; the top ten hold around 11%. The clonotype comes from a girl aged 2-15 years with multiple sclerosis. V usage is TRBV12-3 or TRBV12-4 and J usage is TRBJ1-1; unclear D gene. Sample: blood. CDR3 DNA sequence: TGTGCCAGCAGCGGAATTCATGGCTCGGGGAACACTGAAGCTTTCTTT. Its translation is CASSGIHGSGNTEAFF.